These 10 T cell receptor beta chains share one sample of origin, sequenced in a study of pediatric ulcerative colitis. Assay: immunoSEQ multiplex PCR; the TCRdb copy retains only in-frame clones and omits some. The table lists about 36,000 clones, approximately 87% of them singletons. Sequencing was done on a sample of blood. The receptors were gathered from a girl under 18 with moderate ulcerative colitis.

The rearrangement joins TRBV6-4 to TRBJ2-2, with a possible D match to TRBD1 (5 bases). Per germline, CDR1 MRHNA and CDR2 SNTAGT. This CDR3 spans 14 amino acids. The ends were cut back, 0 bases at V and 3 bases at J, with 5 bases in the middle. CDR3: CASSDSTDTGELFF. CDR3 in DNA: TGTGCCAGCAGTGACTCGACAGACACCGGGGAGCTGTTTTTT.

This rearrangement joins TRBV5-4 to TRBJ1-4, with 8 bases fitting TRBD1. The V gene end was trimmed by 0 bases and the J gene end by 7 bases; junction bases not matched to a gene: 8. The CDR3 covers 16 residues. Per the germline V gene, CDR1 is SGHNT and CDR2 is YYREEE (reference sequence). The CDR3 loop reads CASSLVPGGGGEKLFF. The CDR3 DNA sequence: TGTGCCAGCAGCTTGGTACCAGGGGGCGGGGGTGAAAAACTGTTTTTT. The full variable domain, in which reference TRBV5-4 and TRBJ1-4 provide the parts outside the CDR3, is ETGVTQSPTHLIKTRGQQVTLRCSSQSGHNTVSWYQQALGQGPQFIFQYYREEENGRGNFPPRFSGLQFPNYSSELNVNALELDDSALYLCASSLVPGGGGEKLFFGSGTQLSVL.

The V call is TRBV4-1, the J call TRBJ1-4, with TRBD1 matching over 12 bases. V shed 8 bases, J shed 8 bases, and the junction held 12 bases outside the gene matches. CDR1 and CDR2 from the germline V gene are MGHRA and YSYEKL. CDR3 length equals 16 residues. For the CDR3, the DNA is TGCGCCAGCGGGGGACAGGGGGCGGGGGTGCAAGAAAAACTGTTTTTT. Translation: CASGGQGAGVQEKLFF.

The chain joins TRBV9 to TRBJ2-7, with 13 bases fitting TRBD2. CDR3 size: 15 residues. Germline trimming cut 3 bases from V and 1 base from J; bases unmatched to any gene: 1. CDR1 is SGDLS and CDR2 is YYNGEE in the germline V gene. CDR3 loop: CASSETSGGSYEQYF. The CDR3 nucleotides are TGTGCCAGCAGCGAGACTAGCGGGGGGTCCTACGAGCAGTACTTC. The variable domain in full, with the rest retrieved from reference TRBV9 and TRBJ2-7, is DSGVTQTPKHLITATGQRVTLRCSPRSGDLSVYWYQQSLDQGLQFLIQYYNGEERAKGNILERFSAQQFPDLHSELNLSSLELGDSALYFCASSETSGGSYEQYFGPGTRLTVT.

The genes are TRBV5-5 and TRBJ2-7; 8 bases are a match to TRBD1. V shed 3 bases, J shed 3 bases, and the junction held 8 bases outside the gene matches. The length of the CDR3 is 15 residues. Germline-derived CDR1 and CDR2 are SGHKS and YYEKEE (reference sequence). CDR3 region: CASSYTDRENYEQYF. For the CDR3, the DNA is TGTGCCAGCAGCTATACGGACAGGGAGAACTACGAGCAGTACTTC.

The chain joins TRBV2 to TRBJ2-1; 10 bases line up with TRBD1. After removal of 7 bases from V and 3 bases from J, the junction contained 6 bases not matched to a gene. Germline CDR1 SNHLY, CDR2 FYNNEI. The CDR3 runs to 15 residues. The CDR3 spells CASIPGQGFYNEQFF. The CDR3 DNA reads as TGTGCCAGCATTCCGGGACAGGGGTTCTACAATGAGCAGTTCTTC.

This chain joins TRBV9 and TRBJ1-1; D gene uncertain. Per the germline V gene, CDR1 is SGDLS and CDR2 is YYNGEE. The V end lost 0 bases, the J end lost 1 base, and 4 bases lay between the germline ends. This CDR3 has 13 residues. The CDR3 is CASSVAENTEAFF. CDR3 DNA sequence: TGTGCCAGCAGCGTAGCGGAGAACACTGAAGCTTTCTTT.

The gene calls are TRBV19 and TRBJ2-2; D may be TRBD1 or TRBD2 (5 bases each). V was clipped by 7 bases and J by 6 bases, with 15 bases between them. The CDR3 runs to 14 residues. CDR1 and CDR2 (germline): LNHDA, SQIVND (reference sequence). The CDR3 reads CASKVGAGSGELFF. The CDR3, as DNA: TGTGCCAGTAAGGTCGGGGCAGGGTCCGGGGAGCTGTTTTTT. The full variable domain, its missing parts supplied by reference TRBV19 and TRBJ2-2, is DGGITQSPKYLFRKEGQNVTLSCEQNLNHDAMYWYRQDPGQGLRLIYYSQIVNDFQKGDIAEGYSVSREKKESFPLTVTSAQKNPTAFYLCASKVGAGSGELFFGEGSRLTVL.

V gene TRBV4-3 combines with J gene TRBJ2-2; D remains unclear. V lost 3 bases and J 4 bases, leaving 9 bases between the germline ends. The CDR3 length is 14 residues. CDR1 is LGHNA, CDR2 YSLEER, per germline. The CDR3 is CASSQPRSTGELFF. The DNA of the CDR3 is TGCGCCAGCAGCCAGCCACGGTCCACCGGGGAGCTGTTTTTT.

This clone was seen a handful of times. The chain is built from TRBV29-1 and TRBJ1-1; TRBD1 matches 7 bases. From germline, CDR1 is SQVTM and CDR2 ANQGSEA. The CDR3 length is 14 residues. V was pared by 2 bases and J by 1 base, with 4 bases of the junction left unmatched. Here the CDR3 DNA reads TGCAGCGTTGAATTTGGGGACAGGAACACTGAAGCTTTCTTT. Translating gives CSVEFGDRNTEAFF.